The present T cell receptor beta chain was sequenced within a study of T cell clonality in common variable immunodeficiency. Study-wide points: The cause of increased CVID clonality remains unclear without subpopulation sequencing. Reportedly, TCR beta sequences from common variable immunodeficiency showed fewer deletions and N-nucleotide insertions.

The junction had 3 bases not matched to a gene; V was cut back by 6 bases and J by 6 bases. The V gene's germline CDR1 is WSHSY and CDR2 SAAADI. This CDR3 comprises 14 residues. This clone was counted many times. Antigen unknown. The sequence runs out 3 residues before the end of the CDR3; the remainder is reconstructed from the germline J gene. Assay: immunoSEQ multiplex PCR; the TCRdb copy retains only in-frame clones and omits some. The record shows about 42,000 clones for this sample, with no singletons present. This sequence was found in a person between 18 and 75 years old in good health. The chain has TRBV10-2 and TRBJ2-3; 13 bases are shared with TRBD2. The sequenced sample was peripheral blood mononuclear cells. CDR3 loop: CASSQGLAGDTQYF. CDR3 bases read: TGCGCCAGCAGCCAGGGACTAGCGGGGGATACG.